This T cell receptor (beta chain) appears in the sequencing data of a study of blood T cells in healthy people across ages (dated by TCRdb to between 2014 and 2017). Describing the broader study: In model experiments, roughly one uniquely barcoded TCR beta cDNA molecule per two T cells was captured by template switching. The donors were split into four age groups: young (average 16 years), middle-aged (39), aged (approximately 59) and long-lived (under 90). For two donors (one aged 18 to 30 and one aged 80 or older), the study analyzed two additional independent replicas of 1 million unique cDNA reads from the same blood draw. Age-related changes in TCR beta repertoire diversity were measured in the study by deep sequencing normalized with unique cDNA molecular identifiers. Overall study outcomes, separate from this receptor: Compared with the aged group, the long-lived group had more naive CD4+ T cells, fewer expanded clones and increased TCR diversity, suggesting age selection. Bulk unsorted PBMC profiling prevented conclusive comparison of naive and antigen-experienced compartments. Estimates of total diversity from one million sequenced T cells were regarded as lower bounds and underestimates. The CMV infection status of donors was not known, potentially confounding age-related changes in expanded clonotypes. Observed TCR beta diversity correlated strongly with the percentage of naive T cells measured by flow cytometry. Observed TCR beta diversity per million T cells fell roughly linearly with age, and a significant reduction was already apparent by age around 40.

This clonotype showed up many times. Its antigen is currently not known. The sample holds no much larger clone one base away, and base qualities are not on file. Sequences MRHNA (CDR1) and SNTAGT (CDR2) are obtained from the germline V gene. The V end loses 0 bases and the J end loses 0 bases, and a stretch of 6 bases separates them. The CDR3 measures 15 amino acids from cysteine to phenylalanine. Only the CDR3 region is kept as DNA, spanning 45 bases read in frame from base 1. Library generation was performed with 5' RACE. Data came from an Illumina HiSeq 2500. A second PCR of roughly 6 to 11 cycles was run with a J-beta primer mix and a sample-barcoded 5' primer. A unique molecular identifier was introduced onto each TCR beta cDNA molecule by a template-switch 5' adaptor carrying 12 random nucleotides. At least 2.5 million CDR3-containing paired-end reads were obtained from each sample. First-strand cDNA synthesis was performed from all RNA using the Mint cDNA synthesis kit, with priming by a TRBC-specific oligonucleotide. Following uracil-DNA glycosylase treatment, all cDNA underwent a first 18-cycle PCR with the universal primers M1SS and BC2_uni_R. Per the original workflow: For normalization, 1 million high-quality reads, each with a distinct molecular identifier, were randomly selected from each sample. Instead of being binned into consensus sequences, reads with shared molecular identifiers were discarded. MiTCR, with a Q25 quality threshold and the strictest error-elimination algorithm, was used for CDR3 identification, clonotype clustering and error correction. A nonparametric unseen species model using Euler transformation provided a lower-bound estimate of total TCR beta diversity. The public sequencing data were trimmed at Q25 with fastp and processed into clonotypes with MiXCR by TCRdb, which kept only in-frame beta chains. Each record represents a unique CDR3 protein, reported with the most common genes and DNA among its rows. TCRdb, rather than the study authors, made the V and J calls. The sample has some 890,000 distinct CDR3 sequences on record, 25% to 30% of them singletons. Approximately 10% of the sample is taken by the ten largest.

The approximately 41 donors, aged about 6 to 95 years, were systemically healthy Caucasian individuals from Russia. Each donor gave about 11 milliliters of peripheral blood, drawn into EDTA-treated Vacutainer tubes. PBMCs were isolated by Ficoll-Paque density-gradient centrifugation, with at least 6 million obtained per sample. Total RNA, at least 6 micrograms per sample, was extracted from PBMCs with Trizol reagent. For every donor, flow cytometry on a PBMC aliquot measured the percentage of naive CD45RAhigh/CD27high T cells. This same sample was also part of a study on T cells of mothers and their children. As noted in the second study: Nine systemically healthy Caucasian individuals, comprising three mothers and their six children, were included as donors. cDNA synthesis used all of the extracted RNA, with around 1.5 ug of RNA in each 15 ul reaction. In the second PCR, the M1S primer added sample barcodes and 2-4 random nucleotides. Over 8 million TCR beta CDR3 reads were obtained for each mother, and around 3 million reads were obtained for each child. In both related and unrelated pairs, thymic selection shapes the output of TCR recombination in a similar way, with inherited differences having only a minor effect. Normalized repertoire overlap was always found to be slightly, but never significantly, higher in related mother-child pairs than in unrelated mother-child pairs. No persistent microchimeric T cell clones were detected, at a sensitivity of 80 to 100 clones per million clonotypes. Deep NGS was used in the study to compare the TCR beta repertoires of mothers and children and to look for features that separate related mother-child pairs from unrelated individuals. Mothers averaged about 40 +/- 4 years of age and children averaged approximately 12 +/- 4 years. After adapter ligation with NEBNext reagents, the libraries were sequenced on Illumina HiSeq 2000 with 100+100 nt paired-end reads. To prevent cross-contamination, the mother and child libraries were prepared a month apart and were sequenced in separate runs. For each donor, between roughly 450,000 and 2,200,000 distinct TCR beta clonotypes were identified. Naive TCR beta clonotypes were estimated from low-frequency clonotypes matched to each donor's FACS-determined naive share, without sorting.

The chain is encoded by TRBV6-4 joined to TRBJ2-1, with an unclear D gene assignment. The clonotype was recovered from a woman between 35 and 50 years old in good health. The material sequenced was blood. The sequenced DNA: TGTGCCAGCAGTGACTCTAGCAGCTCCTACAATGAGCAGTTCTTC. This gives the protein CASSDSSSSYNEQFF.